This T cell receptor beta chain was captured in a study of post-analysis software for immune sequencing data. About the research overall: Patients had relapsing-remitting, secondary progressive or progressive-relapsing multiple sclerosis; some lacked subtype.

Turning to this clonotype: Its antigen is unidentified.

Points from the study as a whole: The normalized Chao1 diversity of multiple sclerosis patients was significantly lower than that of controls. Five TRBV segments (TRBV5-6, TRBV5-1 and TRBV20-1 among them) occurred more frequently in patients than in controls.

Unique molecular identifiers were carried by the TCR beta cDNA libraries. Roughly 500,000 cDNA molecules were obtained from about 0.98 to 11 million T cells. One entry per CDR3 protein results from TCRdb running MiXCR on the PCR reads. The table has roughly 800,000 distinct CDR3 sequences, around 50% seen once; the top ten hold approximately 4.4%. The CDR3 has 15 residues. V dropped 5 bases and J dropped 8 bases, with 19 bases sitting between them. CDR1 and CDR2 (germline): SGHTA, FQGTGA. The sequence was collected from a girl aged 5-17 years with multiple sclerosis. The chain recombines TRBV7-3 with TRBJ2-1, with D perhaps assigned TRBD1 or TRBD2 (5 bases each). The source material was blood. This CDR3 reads CASSAHAGSEHEQFF. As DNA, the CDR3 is TGTGCCAGCAGCGCTCATGCAGGGAGCGAACATGAGCAGTTCTTC. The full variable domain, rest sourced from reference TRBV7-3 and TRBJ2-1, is GAGVSQTPSNKVTEKGKYVELRCDPISGHTALYWYRQSLGQGPEFLIYFQGTGAADDSGLPNDRFFAVRPEGSVSTLKIQRTERGDSAVYLCASSAHAGSEHEQFFGPGTRLTVL.